The 23 T cell receptor beta chains reported below all come from one sample, sequenced in a study of T cells in localized non-small cell lung cancer. Repertoires were generated with immunoSEQ multiplex PCR, while TCRdb's copy carries only in-frame clones and drops some. The table has some 50,000 clones, roughly 86% seen once. The source was PBMCs, collected before any cancer treatment. Receptors were obtained from a female donor with stage II lung adenocarcinoma.

The V gene is TRBV6-1, the J gene TRBJ1-2, with a possible D match to TRBD1 (5 bases). V shed 4 bases and J shed 4 bases, with 7 bases lying between them. The CDR3 sequence is 12 residues long. The V gene's germline CDR1 is MNHNS and CDR2 SASEGT. This chain's CDR3 is CASSARGYGYTF. The CDR3 nucleotides are TGTGCCAGCAGTGCTAGGGGCTATGGCTACACCTTC.

The chain is built from TRBV6-5 and TRBJ2-7; D call uncertain. The CDR3 totals 12 residues. Germline V gives CDR1 MNHEY, CDR2 SVGAGI. Trimming removed 6 bases at V and 4 bases at J, with 10 bases between. CDR3 loop: CASSSPWYEQYF. The CDR3, as DNA: TGTGCCAGCAGCTCGCCCTGGTACGAGCAGTACTTC.

This clone was seen only a few times. The CDR3 reads CASSEKQGVNSYEQYF. Written as DNA, the CDR3 is TGTGCCAGCAGTGAAAAACAGGGGGTTAATTCCTACGAGCAGTACTTC. The chain recombines TRBV6-1 with TRBJ2-7; 8 bases fit TRBD1. Germline lookup yields CDR1 MNHNS and CDR2 SASEGT. The CDR3 runs to 16 residues. V lost 2 bases, J lost 1 base, and 7 bases stayed unmatched.

This clone is a singleton in its sample. The rearrangement joins TRBV5-1 to TRBJ1-2, with D possibly being TRBD1 (5 bases). CDR3 size: 14 residues. Germline V lookup: CDR1 SGHRS, CDR2 YFSETQ. The germline V and J ends were trimmed by 0 bases and 1 base, with 7 bases remaining between them. The CDR3 sequence: CASSLGGDNYGYTF. The CDR3 DNA reads as TGCGCCAGCAGCTTGGGGGGGGATAACTATGGCTACACCTTC.

The CDR3 reads CASRGHSPRDTEAFF. As DNA, the CDR3 is TGTGCCAGCAGAGGGCACTCCCCTAGGGACACTGAAGCTTTCTTT. The J gene is TRBJ1-1, the V gene TRBV6-1; D is unresolved. Trimming shortened V by 6 bases and J by 3 bases, and 17 bases separated the two germline ends. From germline, CDR1 is MNHNS and CDR2 SASEGT. The CDR3 spans 15 residues.

CDR3 in DNA: TGTGCCAGCAGCCTCGGACTAGGGGGCCCAGATACGCAGTATTTT. Translated: CASSLGLGGPDTQYF. The chain couples TRBV5-4 to TRBJ2-3, with D perhaps given as TRBD1 or TRBD2 (7 bases each). The length of the CDR3 is 15 residues. The germline CDR1 and CDR2 sequences are SGHNT and YYREEE (reference sequence). The germline V and J ends were trimmed by 4 bases and 4 bases, with 16 bases remaining between them.

This clone occurred once. The chain has TRBV7-8 and TRBJ2-1, with TRBD2 matching 11 bases. Trimming took 5 bases from V and 4 from J; bases not matched to a gene: 7. This CDR3 is 16 amino acids long. Germline CDR1 is SGHVS and CDR2 is FQNEAQ. CDR3 residues: CASSPSGTSGYNEQFF. In DNA form, the CDR3 reads TGTGCCAGCAGCCCTTCTGGGACTAGCGGTTACAATGAGCAGTTCTTC.

The chain employs TRBV7-2 and TRBJ1-5; a weak D match, TRBD1 (5 bases). From germline, CDR1 is SGHTA and CDR2 FQGNSA. The CDR3 is 15 residues long. V lost 1 base and J lost 1, with 8 bases in between. The CDR3 is CASSLESGSNQPQHF. The DNA for the CDR3 is TGTGCCAGCAGCTTAGAATCAGGGAGCAATCAGCCCCAGCATTTT.

The CDR3 bases are TGCGCCAGCAGCCAGGGGGGACTAGGTCGGGCGACAGGAGAGGAAAAACTGTTTTTT. This gives the protein CASSQGGLGRATGEEKLFF. The rearrangement joins TRBV5-1 to TRBJ1-4; 7 positions match TRBD1. This CDR3 is built from 19 residues. After removal of 4 bases from V and 8 bases from J, the junction contained 23 bases not matched to a gene. Germline V gene data show CDR1 as SGHRS and CDR2 as YFSETQ.

In DNA form, the CDR3 reads TGTGCCTGGAGCCCGGGACAGGCAGTTGAAGCTTTCTTT. The encoded protein is CAWSPGQAVEAFF. This chain connects TRBV30 to TRBJ1-1, with 8 bases matching TRBD1. V trimming: 3 bases; J trimming: 7 bases; junction bases outside the gene matches: 7. CDR3 length: 13 amino acids. Germline V gives CDR1 GTSNPN, CDR2 SVGIG (reference sequence).

The gene calls are TRBV7-8 and TRBJ2-5, with 11 bases fitting TRBD2. This CDR3 region has 14 residues. After removal of 4 bases from V and 8 bases from J, the junction contained 6 bases not matched to a gene. The germline V gene encodes CDR1 SGHVS and CDR2 FQNEAQ. The CDR3 nucleotides are TGTGCCAGCAGCTCCTTAGCGGGGGGGGGAACCCAGTACTTC. Translation: CASSSLAGGGTQYF.

This sequence joins TRBV29-1 and TRBJ1-1; 11 nucleotides line up with TRBD1. V lost 1 base and J lost 11; bases outside the gene matches: 6. Germline V lookup: CDR1 SQVTM, CDR2 ANQGSEA. This CDR3 contains 13 residues. The CDR3 DNA is TGCAGCGTTGAAGCTGGACAGGGGGCTCGGGCTTTCTTT. It encodes CSVEAGQGARAFF.

The rearrangement joins TRBV2 to TRBJ2-1, with D perhaps being TRBD1 or TRBD2 (6 bases each). V gave up 6 bases and J gave up 8 bases, with 17 bases separating them. The CDR3 length is 14 residues. From germline, CDR1 is SNHLY and CDR2 FYNNEI. This CDR3 reads CASSLGGWGDEQFF. In DNA, the CDR3 is TGTGCCAGCAGCCTAGGGGGTTGGGGGGATGAGCAGTTCTTC.

V usage is TRBV6-4 and J usage is TRBJ1-1; 11 bases agree with TRBD1. With 5 bases clipped from V and 5 bases from J, the junction kept 16 bases outside the gene matches. Germline CDR1 reads MRHNA; CDR2 reads SNTAGT. The CDR3 sequence is 18 residues long. The CDR3: CASSLFRDRGYDGTEAFF. CDR3 nucleotides: TGTGCCAGCAGTCTCTTCCGGGACAGGGGGTATGATGGGACTGAAGCTTTCTTT.

The rearrangement joins TRBV29-1 to TRBJ1-1; D perhaps matches TRBD1 (5 bases). Trimming pared 4 bases from V and 0 bases from J, leaving 15 bases between. Germline CDR1 reads SQVTM; CDR2 reads ANQGSEA. This CDR3 region has 15 residues. The CDR3 protein is CSVAREKYMNTEAFF. The CDR3 coding sequence is TGCAGCGTTGCCAGGGAAAAGTACATGAACACTGAAGCTTTCTTT.

Only a few counts were recorded for this clone. The chain recombines TRBV6-4 with TRBJ2-3, with D hard to call. The CDR3 contains 13 residues. The V end was cut by 2 bases, the J end by 4 bases, with 7 bases between. CDR1 is MRHNA, CDR2 SNTAGT, per germline. CDR3 DNA: TGTGCCAGCAGTGACACCGAATCAGATACGCAGTATTTT. This translates into CASSDTESDTQYF.

The sample holds a few counts of this clone. The chain couples TRBV6-5 to TRBJ1-5; D remains unclear. The V gene lost 5 bases and the J gene lost 0 bases, with 8 bases spanning the gap. This CDR3 has 14 amino acids. CDR1 and CDR2 from the germline V gene are MNHEY and SVGAGI. The CDR3, as DNA: TGTGCCAGCAGTGACACCAATAGCAATCAGCCCCAGCATTTT. Protein product: CASSDTNSNQPQHF.

The chain links TRBV4-1 to TRBJ2-1; D might be TRBD2 (6 bases). This CDR3 spans 16 amino acids. Germline loops: CDR1 MGHRA, CDR2 YSYEKL. Trimming pared 4 bases from V and 0 bases from J, leaving 13 bases between. The CDR3 loop is CASSRRASDSYNEQFF. DNA for the CDR3: TGCGCCAGCAGCCGGAGGGCCTCAGACTCCTACAATGAGCAGTTCTTC.

This rearrangement joins TRBV19 to TRBJ1-6; D is possibly TRBD1 (5 bases). This CDR3 is built from 14 residues. The germline gives CDR1 LNHDA, CDR2 SQIVND (reference sequence). V shed 8 bases and J shed 9 bases, with 17 bases lying between them. CDR3 DNA: TGTGCCAGTGCCGCCGGGACCCAGATTTCACCCCTCCACTTT. It translates to CASAAGTQISPLHF.

This clone was seen just once. The CDR3 DNA reads as TGTGCCAGCAGCTGGAACAGGGGAACTAATGAAAAACTGTTTTTT. Its translation: CASSWNRGTNEKLFF. The chain recombines TRBV5-5 with TRBJ1-4; TRBD1 matches 7 bases. There are 15 residues in the CDR3. Germline CDR1 reads SGHKS; CDR2 reads YYEKEE (reference sequence). Germline trimming cut 3 bases from V and 1 base from J; bases unmatched to any gene: 3.

The chain has TRBV27 and TRBJ1-1; 8 positions agree with TRBD1. In germline, CDR1 is MNHEY, CDR2 SMNVEV (reference sequence). V gave up 3 bases and J gave up 1 base; unmatched junction bases: 4. The CDR3 covers 15 residues. CDR3 sequence: CASSFHGQGNTEAFF. In DNA, the CDR3 is TGTGCCAGCAGTTTCCACGGACAGGGGAACACTGAAGCTTTCTTT.

This clone was recorded only once. The J gene is TRBJ1-6, the V gene TRBV7-9; D is unclear. Germline V CDR1 and CDR2: SEHNR, FQNEAQ (reference sequence). The CDR3 totals 17 residues. Trimming left V 5 bases short and J 0 bases short, with 14 bases between. The CDR3 coding sequence is TGTGCCAGCAGCGTAGGCCCGGAGAGCTCCTATAATTCACCCCTCCACTTT. It is translated as CASSVGPESSYNSPLHF. Drawing the rest from reference TRBV7-9 and TRBJ1-6, the complete variable domain is DTGVSQNPRHKITKRGQNVTFRCDPISEHNRLYWYRQTLGQGPEFLTYFQNEAQLEKSRLLSDRFSAERPKGSFSTLEIQRTEQGDSAMYLCASSVGPESSYNSPLHFGNGTRLTVT.

The genes are TRBV5-1 and TRBJ1-4; D is undetermined. The CDR3 covers 14 residues. Germline V gene lookup returns CDR1 SGHRS and CDR2 YFSETQ. The V end lost 0 bases, the J end lost 4 bases, and 7 bases lay between the germline ends. The CDR3 sequence: CASSLERGNEKLFF. The DNA of the CDR3 is TGCGCCAGCAGCTTGGAACGGGGTAATGAAAAACTGTTTTTT.